This TCR beta chain is drawn from a study of identical twins. The CDR3 loop spans 16 amino acids. A template switching step contributed a universal primer site, while unique molecular identifiers were present in the cDNA. TCRdb reanalysed the 5' RACE reads using MiXCR and keeps one entry per CDR3 protein. The sample records nearly 900,000 distinct CDR3 sequences, approximately 13% being singletons. These data were also reused for a study on yellow fever vaccine responses in identical twins.

The clonotype was recovered from a young woman in good health. This chain links TRBV21-1 with TRBJ2-1; TRBD2 is the table's D call and was not checked against the DNA. TRBV21-1 is reported as a pseudogene. Sequenced material: PBMCs. The CDR3 protein is CASSTQAGGIYNEQFF. DNA for the CDR3: TGTGCCAGCAGCACCCAAGCGGGAGGAATCTACAATGAGCAGTTCTTC.